The 8 T cell receptor beta chains listed next were all sequenced from one sample in a study of cytomegalovirus exposure and HLA in healthy donors. The PCR had 60 Vbeta and 13 Jbeta primers. TCRdb's table, derived via immunoSEQ multiplex PCR, lists solely in-frame clones and lacks some. Its clone listing holds 200,000 to 250,000 clones. The sequenced sample consisted of PBMCs. Receptors originate from a girl aged 2 to 9 in good health and CMV-seropositive.

The genes are TRBV5-1 and TRBJ1-3, with D possibly TRBD1 on 6 matching bases. The germline V gene encodes CDR1 SGHRS and CDR2 YFSETQ. The length of the CDR3 is 17 residues. V shed 1 base and J shed 8 bases, with 22 bases lying between them. CDR3 amino acids: CASSLTTSGHRGDTIYF. For the CDR3, the DNA is TGCGCCAGCAGCTTGACAACGTCGGGACACCGAGGGGACACCATATATTTT.

The chain recombines TRBV11-2 with TRBJ2-5, with 9 bases lining up with TRBD1. This CDR3 is 14 amino acids long. Germline CDR1 is SGHAT and CDR2 is FQNNGV. V trimming: 4 bases; J trimming: 5 bases; junction bases outside the gene matches: 5. CDR3 bases: TGTGCCAGCAGCTCGGGACAGGGAAGGGAGACCCAGTACTTC. Amino acid sequence: CASSSGQGRETQYF.

The chain carries TRBV28 and TRBJ2-7, with D possibly TRBD1 on 6 matching bases. The CDR3 runs to 14 residues. Trimming stripped 7 bases from V and 9 bases from J, with 22 bases between. Germline CDR1 MDHEN, CDR2 SYDVKM. CDR3 sequence reads: CASTRPGQRLGQYF. The DNA of the CDR3 is TGTGCCAGCACCCGCCCAGGACAGAGGCTCGGGCAGTACTTC. The complete variable domain, with remaining parts taken from reference TRBV28 and TRBJ2-7, reads DVKVTQSSRYLVKRTGEKVFLECVQDMDHENMFWYRQDPGLGLRLIYFSYDVKMKEKGDIPEGYSVSREKKERFSLILESASTNQTSMYLCASTRPGQRLGQYFGPGTRLTVT.

The gene calls are TRBV10-2 and TRBJ2-1, with 14 bases that match TRBD2. Germline values: CDR1 WSHSY, CDR2 SAAADI. CDR3 length equals 16 residues. J was trimmed by 5 bases and V by 6 bases; bases with no gene match: 6. CDR3 nucleotides: TGCGCCAGCAGGCGCGGACTAGCGGGAGGTGACAATGAGCAGTTCTTC. Translated, it gives CASRRGLAGGDNEQFF.

This chain connects TRBV19 to TRBJ2-2; the match to TRBD2 covers 13 bases. Trimming cost V 4 bases and J 1 base; bases outside gene matches: 0. Germline CDR1 LNHDA, CDR2 SQIVND (reference sequence). The CDR3 extends over 16 amino acids. In DNA form, the CDR3 reads TGTGCCAGTAGTAGACTAGCGGGAGGGAACACCGGGGAGCTGTTTTTT. It yields the protein CASSRLAGGNTGELFF.

CDR3 in amino acids: CASSTPRGSNTEAFF. The CDR3 DNA reads as TGTGCCAGCAGCACCCCCCGGGGATCGAACACTGAAGCTTTCTTT. The rearrangement uses TRBV6-5 and TRBJ1-1, with D uncertain. Trimming took off 6 bases at V and 1 base at J, with 15 bases between the two ends. Germline values: CDR1 MNHEY, CDR2 SVGAGI. The CDR3 has 15 amino acids.

J is TRBJ2-5 and V is TRBV9; 12 bases map to TRBD2. The trim removed 3 bases at V and 4 bases at J, leaving 7 bases unmatched. The CDR3 loop spans 16 amino acids. Germline V lookup: CDR1 SGDLS, CDR2 YYNGEE. The CDR3 reads CASSASSGRASETQYF. In DNA form, the CDR3 reads TGTGCCAGCAGCGCTTCTAGCGGGAGGGCTTCAGAGACCCAGTACTTC.

The chain has TRBV11-2 and TRBJ2-7; unclear D gene. The CDR3 is made up of 12 amino acids. The V gene lost 6 bases and the J gene lost 4 bases, with 10 bases spanning the gap. The germline V gene has CDR1 SGHAT and CDR2 FQNNGV. CDR3 DNA sequence: TGTGCCAGCAGATCTATTGTTTACGAGCAGTACTTC. Its protein is CASRSIVYEQYF. The complete variable domain, with remaining parts taken from reference TRBV11-2 and TRBJ2-7, reads EAGVAQSPRYKIIEKRQSVAFWCNPISGHATLYWYQQILGQGPKLLIQFQNNGVVDDSQLPKDRFSAERLKGVDSTLKIQPAKLEDSAVYLCASRSIVYEQYFGPGTRLTVT.